The 28 T cell receptor beta chains presented below share a single source sample, sequenced in a study of cytomegalovirus exposure and HLA in healthy donors. A multiplex PCR was run with 60 Vbeta primers and 13 Jbeta primers. Assay: immunoSEQ multiplex PCR; the TCRdb copy retains only in-frame clones and omits some. Here the sample spans roughly 180,000 clones, roughly three quarters being singletons. The sample consisted of PBMCs. Source of these receptors: a woman aged 25 to 39 in good health and CMV-seropositive.

J is TRBJ1-2 and V is TRBV5-6, with TRBD1 matching 10 bases. The CDR3 has 14 amino acids. Germline-derived CDR1 and CDR2 are SGHDT and YYEEEE. The ends lost 4 bases at V and 8 bases at J; junction bases unmatched: 8. The CDR3 here is CASSPGTGVRGYTF. Written as DNA, the CDR3 is TGTGCCAGCAGCCCCGGGACAGGGGTTCGCGGCTACACCTTC.

The chain recombines TRBV4-1 with TRBJ2-2; 7 bases align to TRBD2. CDR3 length: 16 residues. Germline lookup yields CDR1 MGHRA and CDR2 YSYEKL. J gave up 5 bases and V 0 bases, and 6 bases lay outside the gene matches. This CDR3 is CASSQDQGGVTGELFF. The CDR3 region has the DNA TGCGCCAGCAGCCAAGATCAGGGAGGGGTTACCGGGGAGCTGTTTTTT.

This clone was recorded a few times. The rearrangement links TRBV7-9 to TRBJ2-1; 11 nucleotides align to TRBD2. Germline V gene lookup returns CDR1 SEHNR and CDR2 FQNEAQ (reference sequence). The CDR3 loop spans 15 amino acids. V gave up 4 bases and J gave up 9 bases; unmatched junction bases: 8. In nucleotides, the CDR3 is TGTGCCAGCAGCTGCACTAGCGGGGGTGATCTTGAGCAGTTCTTC. This sequence encodes CASSCTSGGDLEQFF.

The chain carries TRBV14 and TRBJ1-6; no clear D. The CDR3 spans 15 residues. Germline V gene data show CDR1 as SGHDN and CDR2 as FVKESK. Between the trimmed V and J ends, which lost 1 base and 7 bases, there was a span of 11 bases. CDR3 DNA sequence: TGTGCCAGCAGCCAAGTCGGCGGGCGCAATTCACCCCTCCACTTT. Its protein product is CASSQVGGRNSPLHF. Full variable domain (remainder filled in from reference TRBV14 and TRBJ1-6): EAGVTQFPSHSVIEKGQTVTLRCDPISGHDNLYWYRRVMGKEIKFLLHFVKESKQDESGMPNNRFLAERTGGTYSTLKVQPAELEDSGVYFCASSQVGGRNSPLHFGNGTRLTVT.

The chain couples TRBV4-3 to TRBJ1-6; D gene unclear. Germline values: CDR1 LGHNA, CDR2 YSLEER. V lost 1 base and J lost 11, with 9 bases in between. The CDR3 has 13 amino acids. The DNA for the CDR3 is TGCGCCAGCAGCCAAGGGCCCCATGCACCCCTCCACTTT. As protein: CASSQGPHAPLHF.

This sequence joins TRBV7-2 and TRBJ2-6; a possible D gene is TRBD2 (6 bases). Per the germline V gene, CDR1 is SGHTA and CDR2 is FQGNSA. The CDR3 consists of 15 residues. The V end lost 4 bases, the J end lost 4 bases, and 11 bases lay between the germline ends. The CDR3: CASSSRGRGANVLTF. DNA for the CDR3: TGTGCCAGCAGCTCCCGTGGGAGGGGGGCCAACGTCCTGACTTTC.

The chain employs TRBV27 and TRBJ2-1, with 7 bases that match TRBD1. The V and J ends lost 9 bases and 12 bases, in that order; junction bases with no gene match: 8. The CDR3 spans 11 residues. The germline CDR1 and CDR2 sequences are MNHEY and SMNVEV (reference sequence). The CDR3 reads CASTRQGAQFF. The CDR3 DNA reads as TGTGCCAGTACCCGACAGGGTGCGCAGTTCTTC.

In its sample, this clone was seen a few times. The rearrangement links TRBV4-1 to TRBJ2-3; 7 bases match TRBD1. Trimming cost V 4 bases and J 4 bases; bases outside gene matches: 8. The CDR3 totals 15 residues. From germline, CDR1 is MGHRA and CDR2 YSYEKL. The CDR3 DNA reads as TGCGCCAGCAGCCGATCGACAGGGTTGCCAGATACGCAGTATTTT. Protein sequence: CASSRSTGLPDTQYF.

The chain has TRBV4-3 and TRBJ2-2; D is perhaps TRBD2 (6 bases). This CDR3 contains 19 residues. V was cut by 0 bases and J by 1 base, with 18 bases left in between. Germline V gene lookup returns CDR1 LGHNA and CDR2 YSLEER. The CDR3, as DNA: TGCGCCAGCAGCCAAGACCGAGCGGGCGGACCCGGGAACACCGGGGAGCTGTTTTTT. This codes for CASSQDRAGGPGNTGELFF.

The rearrangement joins TRBV7-9 to TRBJ1-4, with D possibly being TRBD1 (5 bases). V was trimmed by 7 bases and J by 8 bases, leaving 11 bases between them. Germline V gene data show CDR1 as SEHNR and CDR2 as FQNEAQ (reference sequence). The CDR3 loop spans 12 amino acids. The CDR3 sequence: CASTGDSEKLFF. DNA for the CDR3: TGTGCCAGCACTGGGGACTCCGAAAAACTGTTTTTT.

This clone occurred a few times. Here the CDR3 DNA reads TGTGCCAGCCGTTCCCGATCGGGTTCCTACAATGAGCAGTTCTTC. Amino acids: CASRSRSGSYNEQFF. This chain joins TRBV7-2 and TRBJ2-1, with no clear D. CDR3 length equals 15 residues. V was clipped by 8 bases and J by 1 base, with 15 bases between them. Germline CDR1 SGHTA, CDR2 FQGNSA.

Comments on this clone: The sample contains more than one DNA sequence encoding this CDR3. This chain connects TRBV9 to TRBJ2-1; 8 bases agree with TRBD2. With V trimmed by 0 bases and J by 3 bases, 2 bases remained unmatched. Germline V gene sequence: CDR1 SGDLS, CDR2 YYNGEE. The CDR3 sequence is 15 residues long. The CDR3 protein is CASSVGAGGYNEQFF. The CDR3 DNA is TGTGCCAGCAGCGTAGGGGCGGGGGGCTACAATGAGCAGTTCTTC.

The chain is built from TRBV6-5 and TRBJ1-2; TRBD1 matches 9 bases. Trimming at V came to 3 bases and at J to 4 bases, leaving 6 bases not matched to a gene. Germline V gives CDR1 MNHEY, CDR2 SVGAGI. The CDR3 sequence is 15 residues long. The CDR3 region is CASSYSGTGLYGYTF. In nucleotides, the CDR3 is TGTGCCAGCAGTTATTCCGGGACAGGGCTCTATGGCTACACCTTC.

This sequence joins TRBV9 and TRBJ1-2, with TRBD1 as a possible D gene (5 bases). This CDR3 region has 15 residues. Trimming took 3 bases from V and 7 from J, leaving 19 bases between them. Germline lookup yields CDR1 SGDLS and CDR2 YYNGEE. DNA of the CDR3: TGTGCCAGCAGCGCGAAACAGGATAATGAGCGTGGCTACACCTTC. This codes for CASSAKQDNERGYTF.

On this clone: A junction boundary mismatches the germline segment, possibly from a read error. V gene TRBV10-3 combines with J gene TRBJ2-6; 7 bases match TRBD2. Germline V lookup: CDR1 ENHRY, CDR2 SYGVKD. The CDR3 runs 17 residues. CDR3 residues: CAISSSRGFSGANGLTF. The CDR3 region has the DNA TGTGCCATCAGCTCCTCGCGGGGGTTTTCTGGGGCCAACGGCCTGACTTTC.

The genes are TRBV25-1 and TRBJ1-6; tentatively, D is TRBD1 (6 bases). Trimming left V 6 bases short and J 5 bases short, with 8 bases between. This CDR3 spans 13 amino acids. Germline CDR1 is MGHDK and CDR2 is SYGVNS. The chain's CDR3 is CASRDRNNSPLHF. CDR3 DNA: TGTGCCAGCAGAGACAGGAATAATTCACCCCTCCACTTT.

CDR3 residues: CASSQDRDDGYTF. DNA for the CDR3: TGCGCCAGCAGCCAAGACAGGGATGATGGCTACACCTTC. The gene calls are TRBV4-3 and TRBJ1-2; a possible D gene is TRBD1 (5 bases). This CDR3 spans 13 amino acids. V was clipped by 0 bases and J by 6 bases, with 8 bases between them. Germline values: CDR1 LGHNA, CDR2 YSLEER.

J is TRBJ2-1 and V is TRBV6-1; D gene ambiguous. The CDR3 length is 11 residues. Germline-derived CDR1 and CDR2 are MNHNS and SASEGT. Trimming cost V 4 bases and J 15 bases, with 13 bases left between them. Here the CDR3 DNA reads TGTGCCAGCAGTGGTGACCTGACTCGGTTCTTC. Amino acids: CASSGDLTRFF.

The rearrangement links TRBV6-5 to TRBJ1-3; the D is unclear. There are 14 residues in the CDR3. Trimming took 5 bases from V and 0 from J, leaving 8 bases between them. The germline CDR1 and CDR2 sequences are MNHEY and SVGAGI. CDR3 protein: CASSDNVSGNTIYF. The CDR3 DNA reads as TGTGCCAGCAGTGACAATGTCTCTGGAAACACCATATATTTT.

This sequence joins TRBV19 and TRBJ2-2; D is possibly TRBD2 (5 bases). V lost 1 base, J lost 4 bases, and 10 bases lay in between. CDR1 and CDR2 from the germline V gene are LNHDA and SQIVND (reference sequence). There are 15 residues in the CDR3. The CDR3 loop reads CASSIGGQVTGELFF. In nucleotides, the CDR3 is TGTGCCAGTAGTATAGGCGGGCAGGTCACCGGGGAGCTGTTTTTT.

The rearrangement joins TRBV7-3 to TRBJ2-7; D might be TRBD1 (5 bases). The CDR3 consists of 13 residues. Trimming left V 6 bases short and J 3 bases short, with 12 bases between. CDR1 and CDR2 from the germline V gene are SGHTA and FQGTGA. CDR3 in amino acids: CASSLDTGYEQYF. As DNA, the CDR3 is TGTGCCAGCAGTTTGGACACCGGCTACGAGCAGTACTTC.

V gene TRBV6-6 combines with J gene TRBJ1-2; TRBD1 is a possible D gene (5 bases). CDR1 and CDR2 from the germline V gene are MNHNY and SVGAGI (reference sequence). V lost 2 bases to trimming and J lost 8 bases, with 9 bases between them. The CDR3 is made up of 12 amino acids. CDR3 sequence reads: CASSYGQGGYTF. DNA for the CDR3: TGTGCCAGCAGTTACGGGCAGGGCGGCTACACCTTC.

In this sample, this clone turned up once. The gene calls are TRBV4-1 and TRBJ2-7, with a tentative D call TRBD1 (6 bases). Germline V lookup: CDR1 MGHRA, CDR2 YSYEKL. V dropped 5 bases and J dropped 3 bases, with 17 bases sitting between them. The CDR3 totals 15 residues. DNA for the CDR3: TGCGCCAGCAGCGTCGGACAGCCCGTCTTCTACGAGCAGTACTTC. Amino acid sequence: CASSVGQPVFYEQYF.

The chain is built from TRBV28 and TRBJ2-3; perhaps TRBD1 as D (6 bases). CDR3 length equals 13 residues. The V and J ends lost 10 bases and 1 base respectively, with 12 bases between them. The germline V gene has CDR1 MDHEN and CDR2 SYDVKM. The CDR3: CATRDTGTDTQYF. CDR3 nucleotides: TGTGCCACGAGGGACACCGGCACAGATACGCAGTATTTT.

Only one count was recorded for this clone. The rearrangement joins TRBV7-2 to TRBJ2-3; 7 bases are a match to TRBD2. CDR1 and CDR2 from the germline V gene are SGHTA and FQGNSA. The V gene end was trimmed by 3 bases and the J gene end by 1 base; junction bases not matched to a gene: 4. This CDR3 is 15 amino acids long. The CDR3 sequence: CASSFRGGGTDTQYF. CDR3 nucleotide sequence: TGTGCCAGCAGCTTCCGCGGGGGAGGCACAGATACGCAGTATTTT.

The CDR3 loop is CASKGGSSFGGTDTQYF. CDR3 nucleotide sequence: TGTGCCAGCAAAGGGGGTTCCTCTTTCGGGGGGACAGATACGCAGTATTTT. The chain is built from TRBV28 and TRBJ2-3; D is possibly TRBD2 (7 bases). The CDR3 contains 17 residues. Germline CDR1 and CDR2: MDHEN and SYDVKM. Deletions cut 7 bases from V and 3 bases from J, with 23 bases between.

The chain combines TRBV7-9 with TRBJ1-2; D ambiguous. The CDR3 contains 13 residues. CDR1 and CDR2 (germline): SEHNR, FQNEAQ (reference sequence). The ends were cut back, 1 base at V and 8 bases at J, with 11 bases in the middle. The CDR3 sequence: CASSLGSSEGYTF. CDR3 DNA sequence: TGTGCCAGCAGCTTAGGGTCAAGTGAGGGCTACACCTTC.

The rearrangement joins TRBV18 to TRBJ2-7, with a weak D call TRBD1 (6 bases). Per the germline V gene, CDR1 is KGHSH and CDR2 is LQKENI. V was pared by 4 bases and J by 4 bases, with 17 bases between. The CDR3 is 15 amino acids. CDR3 loop: CASSQTTGSGYEQYF. The CDR3 DNA reads as TGTGCCAGCTCACAAACTACAGGGAGCGGTTACGAGCAGTACTTC.